The 4 T cell receptor beta chains presented below share a single source sample, sequenced in a study of blood T cell repertoires in COVID-19. Method: immunoSEQ multiplex PCR; TCRdb's copy keeps in-frame clones and lacks some. Of about 170,000 clones in the sample, more than 80% were seen once. Sequenced: PBMCs or T cells enriched from blood (not recorded which). The receptor source for this set is a man in his fifties who had recovered from COVID-19.

This clone was observed a single time. This chain joins TRBV19 and TRBJ2-4, with 9 bases matching TRBD1. This CDR3 is built from 15 residues. With 7 bases clipped from V and 2 bases from J, the junction kept 6 bases outside the gene matches. Germline V gene lookup returns CDR1 LNHDA and CDR2 SQIVND (reference sequence). CDR3 region: CASIGTGTPKNIQYF. CDR3 sequence (DNA): TGTGCCAGTATAGGGACAGGGACACCCAAAAACATTCAGTACTTC.

V and J are TRBV6-6 and TRBJ1-2; 12 positions match TRBD1. V shed 5 bases and J 4 bases; nucleotides not matched to a gene: 11. From germline, CDR1 is MNHNY and CDR2 SVGAGI (reference sequence). CDR3 length: 17 amino acids. The CDR3 here is CASSQGQGAIFSYGYTF. DNA for the CDR3: TGTGCCAGCAGTCAGGGACAGGGGGCGATCTTTAGCTATGGCTACACCTTC.

The gene calls are TRBV18 and TRBJ2-7; 9 bases agree with TRBD1. The ends lost 4 bases at V and 7 bases at J; junction bases unmatched: 5. CDR1 KGHSH and CDR2 LQKENI come from the germline V gene. This CDR3 has 13 amino acids. CDR3 in amino acids: CASSQGTGREQYF. The CDR3 coding sequence is TGTGCCAGCTCACAGGGGACAGGGCGGGAGCAGTACTTC.

This chain connects TRBV18 to TRBJ1-2; TRBD1 agrees at 9 bases. The J segment lost 0 bases and the V segment lost 3 bases, leaving 8 bases of the junction unmatched. Germline CDR1 and CDR2: KGHSH and LQKENI. This CDR3 region has 17 residues. The CDR3 nucleotides read TGTGCCAGCTCACCGGGGTCCGGGACAGGGTCTAACTATGGCTACACCTTC. This codes for CASSPGSGTGSNYGYTF.